The rows below give T cell receptor beta chains drawn from one sample of a study of CD8 T cells in Susac syndrome. MiXCR, applied by TCRdb to the immunoSEQ multiplex PCR reads, yields one record per CDR3 protein. The data hold about 150,000 distinct CDR3 sequences, with 85% to 95% observed a single time. Sequencing was carried out using CD4+ T cells from PBMCs. Receptor source: a human donor with multiple sclerosis. CDR3s include the opening cysteine and the closing phenylalanine or tryptophan. A D gene is named only where the DNA matches it firmly. Where a row states a size, it is once, few, many or the class of an expanded clone; other rows omit it.

>NA|TRBJ2-1|TRBV28|NA
CASSLSGRWLLDEQFF
TGTGCCAGCAGTTTATCGGGACGGTGGCTCTTGGATGAGCAGTTCTTC
>TRBD1|TRBJ2-4|TRBV12-3/TRBV12-4|NA
CASSSGTGGPLAKNIQYF
TGTGCCAGCAGTTCCGGGACAGGGGGACCGCTAGCCAAAAACATTCAGTACTTC
>TRBD2|TRBJ2-3|TRBV13|NA
CASSPREGRKDTQYF
TGTGCCAGCAGCCCGCGGGAGGGACGTAAAGATACGCAGTATTTT
>NA|TRBJ1-3|TRBV7-3|once
CASSLNAGNTIYF
TGTGCCAGCAGCCTCAACGCGGGAAACACCATATATTTT
>NA|TRBJ2-1|TRBV28|NA
CASSSAGSSYNEQFF
TGTGCCAGCAGTTCGGCGGGGTCCTCCTACAATGAGCAGTTCTTC
>NA|TRBJ1-1|TRBV2|NA
CASSDDYNTEAFF
TGTGCCAGCAGTGACGACTATAACACTGAAGCTTTCTTT
>NA|TRBJ2-7|TRBV20-1|NA
CSARTRGAYEQYF
TGCAGTGCTAGAACGCGGGGTGCCTACGAGCAGTACTTC
>NA|TRBJ1-1|TRBV5-1|NA
CASSSQGSGTEAFF
TGCGCCAGCAGCAGTCAGGGGAGCGGGACTGAAGCTTTCTTT
>NA|TRBJ2-2|TRBV20-1|NA
CSAKPPGAGGELFF
TGCAGTGCTAAGCCTCCGGGAGCCGGCGGGGAGCTGTTTTTT
>TRBD2|TRBJ2-7|TRBV20-1|NA
CSAAGLAGYEQYF
TGCAGTGCTGCGGGACTAGCGGGCTACGAGCAGTACTTC
>NA|TRBJ1-1|TRBV3-1|NA
CASSQAGGNTEAFF
TGTGCCAGCAGCCAGGCCGGGGGGAACACTGAAGCTTTCTTT
>TRBD2|TRBJ2-7|TRBV15|NA
CATSKPSGGAYEQYF
TGTGCCACCAGCAAACCTAGCGGGGGGGCCTACGAGCAGTACTTC
>NA|TRBJ2-2|TRBV30|NA
CAWSNRVRTGELFF
TGTGCCTGGTCTAACAGGGTCCGCACCGGGGAGCTGTTTTTT
>TRBD1|TRBJ1-6|TRBV3-1|NA
CASSLDRGLYNSPLHF
TGTGCCAGCAGCTTGGACAGGGGCCTTTATAATTCACCCCTCCACTTT
>NA|TRBJ1-5|TRBV19|NA
CASSIKSGSRNQPQHF
TGTGCCAGTAGTATCAAGTCAGGGTCCCGCAATCAGCCCCAGCATTTT
>NA|TRBJ2-1|TRBV30|NA
CAWGSVPPNEQFF
TGTGCCTGGGGGAGCGTTCCCCCCAATGAGCAGTTCTTC
>TRBD1|TRBJ2-7|TRBV27|NA
CASSFDPGTGGYEQYF
TGTGCCAGCAGTTTCGACCCGGGGACAGGGGGCTACGAGCAGTACTTC
>NA|TRBJ1-1|TRBV29-1|NA
CSGRSSMANTEAFF
TGCAGCGGACGATCCTCAATGGCGAACACTGAAGCTTTCTTT
>NA|TRBJ2-5|TRBV12-3/TRBV12-4|NA
CASSLWGSGQETQYF
TGTGCCAGCAGTTTATGGGGGTCGGGCCAAGAGACCCAGTACTTC
>TRBD2|TRBJ2-1|TRBV20-1|NA
CSARVGGTGGYNEQFF
TGCAGTGCTAGAGTGGGAGGGACTGGGGGGTACAATGAGCAGTTCTTC
>TRBD1|TRBJ2-4|TRBV29-1|NA
CSATPGQGTKNIQYF
TGCAGCGCTACGCCGGGACAGGGGACCAAAAACATTCAGTACTTC
>NA|TRBJ1-4|TRBV18|NA
CASSPSFGDQSNEKLFF
TGTGCCAGCTCACCGTCGTTCGGGGATCAGTCTAATGAAAAACTGTTTTTT
>NA|TRBJ1-2|TRBV4-1|NA
CASSQRVLGSYGYTF
TGCGCCAGCAGCCAACGAGTTCTGGGATCCTATGGCTACACCTTC
>NA|TRBJ2-5|TRBV30|NA
CAWRQSETQYF
TGTGCCTGGCGGCAATCGGAGACCCAGTACTTC
>NA|TRBJ2-1|TRBV20-1|NA
CSTHSPKADNEQFF
TGCAGTACCCACTCTCCCAAAGCGGACAATGAGCAGTTCTTC
>NA|TRBJ1-1|TRBV19|NA
CASSWGGAAEAFF
TGTGCCAGTAGTTGGGGCGGGGCGGCTGAAGCTTTCTTT
>NA|TRBJ2-2|TRBV24-1|once
CATSDGGSTGELFF
TGTGCCACCAGTGATGGGGGGTCTACCGGGGAGCTGTTTTTT
>NA|TRBJ2-6|TRBV12-3/TRBV12-4|NA
CASSLIQAGANVLTF
TGTGCCAGCAGTTTAATACAGGCTGGGGCCAACGTCCTGACTTTC